This T cell receptor beta chain is drawn from a study of blood T cells in healthy people across ages. This CDR3 spans 17 amino acids. Germline CDR1 SGHTA, CDR2 FQGNSA. V shed 6 bases and J 4 bases; nucleotides not matched to a gene: 13. This clonotype has just a few counts. Next came a second PCR, run for 7 to 11 cycles, which used a sample-barcoded 5' primer along with a J-beta primer mix. TCRdb called the 5' RACE reads again in MiXCR, with one record for every CDR3 protein. The sample includes some 1.8 million distinct CDR3 sequences, approximately 39% seen only once; the top ten take 23%. The sequence was obtained from a human donor in good health. This sequence joins TRBV7-2 and TRBJ2-5; 11 bases line up with TRBD2. Input material: blood. CDR3 protein: CASRNPTSGGGAETQYF. The DNA for the CDR3 is TGTGCCAGCAGAAACCCTACTAGCGGGGGCGGAGCAGAGACCCAGTACTTC.